Listed here is a single T cell receptor (beta chain). Its antigen is not known. This CDR3 is built from 17 residues. CDR1 is MNHEY and CDR2 is SMNVEV in the germline V gene (reference sequence). V lost 5 bases to trimming and J lost 8 bases; unmatched junction nucleotides: 16. The sample belongs to a study of T cell responses to AZD1222 COVID-19 vaccine. Notes on the study in general: A reported finding is that nearly half of spike-specific TCRs target unmutated variant regions. Clonal diversity was possibly underestimated, and the donors were mostly white British, with more females. There were repertoire samples only from the period after the peak T cell response.

The assay was immunoSEQ multiplex PCR, and TCRdb's table has in-frame clones only and misses some. Of about 120,000 clones listed, 87% are singletons. The source material was peripheral blood, sampled 28 days after the second AZD1222 dose. This clonotype was sampled from an adult who received the AZD1222 COVID-19 vaccine. The chain couples TRBV27 to TRBJ2-1; TRBD1 matches 9 bases. The CDR3 nucleotides read TGTGCCAGCAGTCCACACAACCTTATACAGGGGGCATATGAGCAGTTCTTC. Residues: CASSPHNLIQGAYEQFF.